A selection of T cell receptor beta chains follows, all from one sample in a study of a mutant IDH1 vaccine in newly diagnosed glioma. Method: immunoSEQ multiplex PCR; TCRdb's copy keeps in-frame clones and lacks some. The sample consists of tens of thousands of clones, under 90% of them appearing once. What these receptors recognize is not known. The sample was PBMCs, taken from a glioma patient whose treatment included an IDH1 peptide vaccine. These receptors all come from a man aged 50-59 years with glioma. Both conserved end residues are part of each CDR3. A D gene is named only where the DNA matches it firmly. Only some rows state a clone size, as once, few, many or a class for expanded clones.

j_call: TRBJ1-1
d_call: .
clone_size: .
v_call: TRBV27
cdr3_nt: TGTGCCAGCAGCCCTTACGGGGGGTACGGGAACACTGAAGCTTTCTTT
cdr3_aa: CASSPYGGYGNTEAFF

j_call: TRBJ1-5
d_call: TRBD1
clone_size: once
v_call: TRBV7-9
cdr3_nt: TGTGCCAGCAGCGGCGGGACAGGGGGAAGCAATCAGCCCCAGCATTTT
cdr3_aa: CASSGGTGGSNQPQHF

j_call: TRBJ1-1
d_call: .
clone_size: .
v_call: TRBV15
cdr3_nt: TGTGCCACCAGCAGAGGGGGGGCGGGCGCTGAAGCTTTCTTT
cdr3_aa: CATSRGGAGAEAFF

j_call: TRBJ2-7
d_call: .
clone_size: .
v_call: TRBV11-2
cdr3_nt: TGTGCCAGCAGCTTAGTCAGGGGAACCTACGAGCAGTACTTC
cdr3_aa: CASSLVRGTYEQYF

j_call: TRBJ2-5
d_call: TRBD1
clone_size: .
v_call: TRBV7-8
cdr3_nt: TGTGCCAGCAGCCTTCAAAGGGACAGGGGGCGAGAGACCCAGTACTTC
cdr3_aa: CASSLQRDRGRETQYF

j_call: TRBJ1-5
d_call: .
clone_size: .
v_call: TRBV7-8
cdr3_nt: TGTGCCAGCAGCTTATCCCGAAATCAGCCCCAGCATTTT
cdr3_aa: CASSLSRNQPQHF

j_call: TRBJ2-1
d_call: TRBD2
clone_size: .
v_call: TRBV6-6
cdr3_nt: TGTGCCAGCAGTGCCTCTAGCGGGAGCTCCTACAATGAGCAGTTCTTC
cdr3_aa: CASSASSGSSYNEQFF

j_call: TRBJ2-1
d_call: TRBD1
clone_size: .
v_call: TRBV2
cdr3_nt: TGTGCCAGCCGGACAGGGGTTGCGGGAGCCTACAATGAGCAGTTCTTC
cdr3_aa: CASRTGVAGAYNEQFF

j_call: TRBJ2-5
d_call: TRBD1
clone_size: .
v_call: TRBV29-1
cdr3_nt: TGCAGCGGGACAGGGTCCCAAGAGACCCAGTACTTC
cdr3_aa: CSGTGSQETQYF

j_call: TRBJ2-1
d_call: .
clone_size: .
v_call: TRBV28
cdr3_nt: TGTGCCAGCAGTTTAGGGGTTCGGAATGAGCAGTTCTTC
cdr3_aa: CASSLGVRNEQFF

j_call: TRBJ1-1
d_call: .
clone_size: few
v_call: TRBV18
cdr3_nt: TGTGCCAGCTCAAGGGACAAGAACACTGAAGCTTTCTTT
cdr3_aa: CASSRDKNTEAFF

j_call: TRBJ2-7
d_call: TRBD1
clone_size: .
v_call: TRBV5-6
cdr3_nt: TGTGCCAGCAGCGGGACAGAGGGTCCCTACGAGCAGTACTTC
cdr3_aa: CASSGTEGPYEQYF

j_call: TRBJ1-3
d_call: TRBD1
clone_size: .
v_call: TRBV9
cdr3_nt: TGTGCCAGCAGGGGAGGACAGGGGTGGTCTGGAAACACCATATATTTT
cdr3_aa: CASRGGQGWSGNTIYF

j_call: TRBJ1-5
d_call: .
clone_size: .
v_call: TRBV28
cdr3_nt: TGTGCCAGCAGTTCCTGGTGGGTGGACGGAAGAAATAGCAATCAGCCCCAGCATTTT
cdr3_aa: CASSSWWVDGRNSNQPQHF

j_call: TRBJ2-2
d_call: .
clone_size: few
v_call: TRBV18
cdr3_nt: TGTGCCAGCTCCCGAGACTCGACGGTTACCGGGGAGCTGTTTTTT
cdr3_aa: CASSRDSTVTGELFF

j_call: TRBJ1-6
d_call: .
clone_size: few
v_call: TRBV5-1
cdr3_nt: TGCGCCAGCAGCTTAACCCAGGGAGCCCTCCACTTT
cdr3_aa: CASSLTQGALHF

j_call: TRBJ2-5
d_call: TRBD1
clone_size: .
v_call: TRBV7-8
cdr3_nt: TGTGCCAGCAGCCGCCGGACAGGGAATTCCCAGTACTTC
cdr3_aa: CASSRRTGNSQYF

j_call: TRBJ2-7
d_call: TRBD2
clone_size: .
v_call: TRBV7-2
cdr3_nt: TGTGCCAGCAGCTTTGGAGCGGGATCGGGGGAGCAGTACTTC
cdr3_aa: CASSFGAGSGEQYF

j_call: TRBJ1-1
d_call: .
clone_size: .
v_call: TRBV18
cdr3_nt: TGTGCCAGCTCCCTGCACGAGTGGGGCACTGAAGCTTTCTTT
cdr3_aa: CASSLHEWGTEAFF

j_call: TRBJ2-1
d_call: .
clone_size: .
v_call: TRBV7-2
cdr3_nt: TGTGCCAGCAGCTTAGCGCTAGCCAGCAATGAGCAGTTCTTC
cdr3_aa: CASSLALASNEQFF

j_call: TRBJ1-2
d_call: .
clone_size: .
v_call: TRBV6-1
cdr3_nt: TGTGCCAGCAGGCCTAAAGGGGTTACCTATGGCTACACCTTC
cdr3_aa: CASRPKGVTYGYTF

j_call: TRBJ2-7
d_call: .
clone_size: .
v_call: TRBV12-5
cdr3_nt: TGTGCTAATAAACTTATCGGGGGGCGGACCTACGAGCAGTACTTC
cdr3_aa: CANKLIGGRTYEQYF

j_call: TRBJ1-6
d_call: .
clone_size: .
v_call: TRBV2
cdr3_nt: TGTGCCAGCAGTGAAACCCAGGCAACCAGATCACCCCTCCACTTT
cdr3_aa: CASSETQATRSPLHF

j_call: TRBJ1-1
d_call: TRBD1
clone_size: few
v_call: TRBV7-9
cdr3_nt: TGTGCCAGCAGCTTAGAATTGACAGGGCCGAACACTGAAGCTTTCTTT
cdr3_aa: CASSLELTGPNTEAFF

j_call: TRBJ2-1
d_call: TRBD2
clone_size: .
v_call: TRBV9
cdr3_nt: TGTGCCAGCAGCGTTAGTAGCGGGGGGGCGGATGAGCAGTTCTTC
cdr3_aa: CASSVSSGGADEQFF

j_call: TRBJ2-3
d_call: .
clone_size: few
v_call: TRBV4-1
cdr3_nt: TGCGCCAGCAGCCAAGAACCGGGGTTCACAGATACGCAGTATTTT
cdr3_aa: CASSQEPGFTDTQYF

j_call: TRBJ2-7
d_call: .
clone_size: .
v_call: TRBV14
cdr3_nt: TGTGCCAGCAGCCAAACTCAAGGGGGGGAGTACTTC
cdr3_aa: CASSQTQGGEYF